Sequencing of this TCR beta chain was carried out in a study of blood T cell repertoires in COVID-19. For the study at large: The United States, Italy and Spain were the sources of the acute and convalescent COVID-19 samples. PBMCs, B-cell-depleted T cells, or T cells provided the cDNA or gDNA that made up the material.

Per the germline V gene, CDR1 is KGHSH and CDR2 is LQKENI. The CDR3 runs 14 residues. Trimming at V came to 4 bases and at J to 4 bases, leaving 4 bases not matched to a gene. Source study methods: Amplification of reference gene primers was used by the study to estimate nucleated cell counts. Sequenced by immunoSEQ multiplex PCR; TCRdb stores in-frame clones only, minus some. V and J calls and clone size are copied from that table; D and trimming were computed from the DNA. The sample includes some 250,000 clones, around 84% of them seen just once. This TCR derives from a woman between 65 and 79 years old with active or convalescent COVID-19. This sequence joins TRBV18 and TRBJ1-1; 9 positions match TRBD1. Sequenced material: peripheral blood. CDR3 in DNA: TGTGCCAGCTCACAAGGACAGGGGAGCACTGAAGCTTTCTTT. The encoded protein is CASSQGQGSTEAFF.